This TCR beta chain was sequenced for a study of Graves' ophthalmopathy and Graves' hyperthyroidism. On the study more broadly: Stable hyperthyroidism meant no progression to ophthalmopathy within 18 months of follow-up.

The hyperthyroidism patients, aged 18 to 65, had been newly diagnosed, with under 2 months' duration. As diagnostic evidence, clinical symptoms, serum thyroxine, TRAb, thyroid ultrasound and orbital computed tomography were relied upon. The authors amplified TCR beta CDR3 regions from RNA transcripts. HTBI primers were employed in first-round RT-PCR, then a second-round multiplex PCR followed. TCRdb re-called the multiplex PCR reads through MiXCR, storing one row per CDR3 protein. The table lists over a million distinct CDR3 sequences, roughly two fifths of them singletons, with 8.5% to 14% in the top ten. Germline V gene data show CDR1 as SEHNR and CDR2 as FQNEAQ (reference sequence). The CDR3 runs to 20 residues. V lost 7 bases, J lost 5 bases, and 33 bases lay in between. Study conclusions and caveats: Ophthalmopathy was separated from stable hyperthyroidism by a 13-signature model with roughly 90% sensitivity and around 81% specificity.

This clonotype was observed a single time. Its antigen is unidentified. The sequence derives from an adult man with Graves' hyperthyroidism. Input material: peripheral blood or thyroid tissue (not recorded which). The chain combines TRBV7-9 with TRBJ1-5; perhaps TRBD1 as D (5 bases). The CDR3 loop is CASTDTGTRLPGEGYQPQHF. For the CDR3, the DNA is TGTGCCAGCACCGACACCGGGACCCGGCTCCCCGGGGAAGGGTATCAGCCCCAGCATTTT. The full variable domain, rest sourced from reference TRBV7-9 and TRBJ1-5, is DTGVSQNPRHKITKRGQNVTFRCDPISEHNRLYWYRQTLGQGPEFLTYFQNEAQLEKSRLLSDRFSAERPKGSFSTLEIQRTEQGDSAMYLCASTDTGTRLPGEGYQPQHFGDGTRLSIL.